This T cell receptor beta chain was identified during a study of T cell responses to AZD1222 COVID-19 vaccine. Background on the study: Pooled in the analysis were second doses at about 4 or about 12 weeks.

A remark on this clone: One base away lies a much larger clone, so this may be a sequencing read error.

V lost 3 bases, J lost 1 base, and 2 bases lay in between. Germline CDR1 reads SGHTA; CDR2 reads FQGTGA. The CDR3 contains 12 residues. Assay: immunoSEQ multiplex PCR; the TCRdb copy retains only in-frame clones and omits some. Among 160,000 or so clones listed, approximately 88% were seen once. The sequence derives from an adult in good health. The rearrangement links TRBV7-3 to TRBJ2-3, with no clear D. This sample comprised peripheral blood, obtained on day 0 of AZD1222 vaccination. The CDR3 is CASSFGTDTQYF. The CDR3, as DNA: TGTGCCAGCAGCTTTGGCACAGATACGCAGTATTTT.